These 14 T cell receptor beta chains originate from one sample sequenced in a study of blood T cells in healthy people across ages. For the second PCR, which ran for about 7 to 11 cycles, a sample-barcoded 5' primer and a J-beta primer mix were used. TCRdb passed the 5' RACE reads through MiXCR, listing each CDR3 protein once. Of over 1.5 million distinct CDR3 sequences in the sample, just under 50% are singletons; the top ten hold roughly 2%. Sample: blood. The receptors originated from a middle-aged woman in good health.

This clonotype was seen a few times. V usage is TRBV3-1 and J usage is TRBJ2-5, with 9 bases matching TRBD2. Germline V gives CDR1 LGHDT, CDR2 YNNKEL (reference sequence). The CDR3 loop spans 16 amino acids. Unmatched junction bases numbered 4, after V lost 1 base and J lost 1 base. The CDR3 DNA is TGTGCCAGCAGCCAAGGACGGCGGGGGGGCCAAGAGACCCAGTACTTC. Translated: CASSQGRRGGQETQYF.

Only a few counts were recorded for this clonotype. CDR3 in amino acids: CSARTRVGLWDIQYF. As DNA, the CDR3 is TGCAGTGCCAGGACAAGGGTCGGTCTCTGGGACATTCAGTACTTC. This rearrangement joins TRBV20-1 to TRBJ2-4, with a weak D call TRBD1 (5 bases). The V end lost 6 bases, the J end lost 8 bases, and 23 bases lay between the germline ends. In germline, CDR1 is DFQATT, CDR2 SNEGSKA (reference sequence). The CDR3 loop spans 15 amino acids.

A few counts support this clonotype. The J gene is TRBJ2-5, the V gene TRBV29-1, with D unresolved. Germline assignment: CDR1 SQVTM and CDR2 ANQGSEA. Trimming removed 4 bases from V and 3 bases from J, with 9 bases in between. The length of the CDR3 is 12 residues. Written as DNA, the CDR3 is TGCAGCGTTGGTTCTCCTGAAGAGACCCAGTACTTC. Amino acid sequence: CSVGSPEETQYF.

The CDR3 nucleotides are TGCAGTGCTAAGACACTCAGGACAGAAGGGTTCTTC. Its translation is CSAKTLRTEGFF. The chain uses TRBV20-1 and TRBJ2-1; a weak D match, TRBD1 (6 bases). Per the germline V gene, CDR1 is DFQATT and CDR2 is SNEGSKA (reference sequence). Trimming removed 4 bases from V and 15 bases from J, with 19 bases in between. The CDR3 extends over 12 amino acids.

The chain recombines TRBV6-2 or TRBV6-3 with TRBJ1-5; D unresolved. Trimming took 6 bases from V and 4 from J, leaving 16 bases between them. This CDR3 region has 15 residues. Per the germline V gene, CDR1 is MNHEY and CDR2 is SVGEGT. The CDR3 region has the DNA TGTGCCAGCAGCCCAATACGGACGGTAAATCAGCCCCAGCATTTT. Encoded protein: CASSPIRTVNQPQHF.

Turning to this clonotype: At one end the junction does not follow the germline gene, possibly because of a read error. J is TRBJ2-3 and V is TRBV20-1, with 7 bases that match TRBD1. The germline gives CDR1 DFQATT, CDR2 SNEGSKA (reference sequence). The CDR3 consists of 13 residues. In DNA, the CDR3 is TGCAATGCTAGACAGGGTTTGGGAGATACGCAGTATTTT. Protein product: CNARQGLGDTQYF.

This sequence joins TRBV6-6 and TRBJ2-1; 8 bases fit TRBD2. The CDR3 loop spans 16 amino acids. Germline V gene sequence: CDR1 MNHNY, CDR2 SVGAGI (reference sequence). Trimming removed 7 bases from V and 4 bases from J; junction bases left unmatched: 12. The CDR3 reads CASTVLSGGLYNEQFF. DNA of the CDR3: TGTGCCAGCACCGTACTCTCGGGGGGGCTGTACAATGAGCAGTTCTTC.

The genes are TRBV28 and TRBJ2-7; weak D call: TRBD1 (6 bases). CDR3 length equals 14 residues. Germline V CDR1 and CDR2: MDHEN, SYDVKM. Trimming shortened V by 6 bases and J by 2 bases, and 14 bases separated the two germline ends. This CDR3 is CASSTRTAPYEQYF. The DNA of the CDR3 is TGTGCCAGCAGCACTAGGACAGCCCCCTACGAGCAGTACTTC.

This sequence joins TRBV5-1 and TRBJ1-2; perhaps TRBD1 as D (5 bases). Trimming removed 0 bases from V and 4 bases from J, with 10 bases in between. Per germline, CDR1 SGHRS and CDR2 YFSETQ. This CDR3 has 14 amino acids. CDR3 coding DNA: TGCGCCAGCAGCTTGGGGGAAAGGGGCTATGGCTACACCTTC. Residues: CASSLGERGYGYTF.

The table lists this clonotype with a few counts. The CDR3 bases are TGTGCCAGCAGCCTCCTTAGCGGGGGGGTCTACGAGCAGTACTTC. This encodes CASSLLSGGVYEQYF. The rearrangement links TRBV3-1 to TRBJ2-7; 11 bases line up with TRBD2. The CDR3 totals 15 residues. V dropped 4 bases and J dropped 3; count of bases not matched to a gene: 5. Per germline, CDR1 LGHDT and CDR2 YNNKEL (reference sequence).

This clonotype has more than one count but fewer than ten. This chain uses TRBV7-2 with TRBJ2-4; 7 bases map to TRBD1. Germline loops: CDR1 SGHTA, CDR2 FQGNSA. V dropped 1 base and J dropped 3; count of bases not matched to a gene: 3. CDR3 length: 15 amino acids. The CDR3 loop is CASSLGGQFKNIQYF. The CDR3 DNA reads as TGTGCCAGCAGCTTAGGGGGACAGTTCAAAAACATTCAGTACTTC.

The genes are TRBV12-3 or TRBV12-4 and TRBJ2-1; D is possibly TRBD2 (6 bases). V was pared by 7 bases and J by 4 bases, with 14 bases between. CDR3 length: 14 residues. In DNA form, the CDR3 reads TGTGCCAGCAACACGGAGGGGACTTACAATGAGCAGTTCTTC. Amino acid sequence: CASNTEGTYNEQFF.

The chain uses TRBV9 and TRBJ2-7; 8 bases align to TRBD2. Germline-derived CDR1 and CDR2 are SGDLS and YYNGEE. With 0 bases clipped from V and 7 bases from J, the junction kept 12 bases outside the gene matches. The CDR3 covers 16 residues. The CDR3 DNA follows: TGTGCCAGCAGCGTAGGGGAGGGTAGCGGGGCCTGGGAGCAGTACTTC. This translates into CASSVGEGSGAWEQYF.

The chain employs TRBV5-1 and TRBJ2-5; 7 bases agree with TRBD1. Germline CDR1 SGHRS, CDR2 YFSETQ. This CDR3 is 13 amino acids long. J lost 11 bases, V lost 4 bases, and 11 bases had no gene match. The DNA for the CDR3 is TGCGCCAGCAGCGGAGTACAGGGGCATGAGCAGTACTTC. It specifies CASSGVQGHEQYF. Complete variable domain (other parts from reference TRBV5-1 and TRBJ2-5): KAGVTQTPRYLIKTRGQQVTLSCSPISGHRSVSWYQQTPGQGLQFLFEYFSETQRNKGNFPGRFSGRQFSNSRSEMNVSTLELGDSALYLCASSGVQGHEQYFGPGTRLLVL.